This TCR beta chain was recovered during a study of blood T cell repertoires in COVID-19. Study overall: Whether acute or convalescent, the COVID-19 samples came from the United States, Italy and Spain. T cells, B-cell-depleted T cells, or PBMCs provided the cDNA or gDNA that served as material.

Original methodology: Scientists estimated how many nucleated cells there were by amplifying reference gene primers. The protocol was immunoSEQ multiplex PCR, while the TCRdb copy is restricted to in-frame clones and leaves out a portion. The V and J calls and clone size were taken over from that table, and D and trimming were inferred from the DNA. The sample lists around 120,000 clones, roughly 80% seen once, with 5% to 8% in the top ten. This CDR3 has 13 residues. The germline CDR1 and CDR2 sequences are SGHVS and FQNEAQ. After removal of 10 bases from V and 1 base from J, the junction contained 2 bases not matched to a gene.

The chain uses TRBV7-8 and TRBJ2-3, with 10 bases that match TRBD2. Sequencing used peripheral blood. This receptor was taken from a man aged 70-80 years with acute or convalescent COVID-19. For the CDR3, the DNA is TGTGCCACTGGACTAGCGGGCACAGATACGCAGTATTTT. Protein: CATGLAGTDTQYF.